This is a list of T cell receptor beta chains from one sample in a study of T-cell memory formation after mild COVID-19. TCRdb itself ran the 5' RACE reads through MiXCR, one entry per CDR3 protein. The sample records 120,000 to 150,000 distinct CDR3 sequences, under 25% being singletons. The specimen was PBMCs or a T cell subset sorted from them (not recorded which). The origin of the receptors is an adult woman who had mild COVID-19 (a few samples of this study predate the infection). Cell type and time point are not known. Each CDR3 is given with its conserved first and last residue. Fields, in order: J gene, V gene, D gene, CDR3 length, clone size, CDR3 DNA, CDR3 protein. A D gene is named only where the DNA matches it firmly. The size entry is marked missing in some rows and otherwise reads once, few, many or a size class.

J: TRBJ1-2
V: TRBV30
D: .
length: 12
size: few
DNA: TGTGCCTGGAGTCCAGGGTTTATGGGCTACACCTTC
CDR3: CAWSPGFMGYTF

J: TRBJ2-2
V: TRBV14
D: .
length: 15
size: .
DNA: TGTGCCAGCAGCCAACTTGGGTCGAACACCGGGGAGCTGTTTTTT
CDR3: CASSQLGSNTGELFF

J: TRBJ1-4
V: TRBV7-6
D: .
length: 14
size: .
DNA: TGTGCCAGCAGCTTAAGTGGCCCGGTTGGAAAACTGTTTTTT
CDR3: CASSLSGPVGKLFF

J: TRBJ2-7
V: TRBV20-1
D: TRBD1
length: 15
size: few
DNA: TGCAGTGCTAGAGATCAGGCAGGGGGCACCTACGAGCAGTACTTC
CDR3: CSARDQAGGTYEQYF

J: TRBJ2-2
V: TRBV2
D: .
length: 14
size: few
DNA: TGTGCCAGCAGGCCCTACAGGAACACCGGGGAGCTGTTTTTT
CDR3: CASRPYRNTGELFF

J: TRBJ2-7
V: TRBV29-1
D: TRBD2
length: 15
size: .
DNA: TGCAGCGCCAAAACCGGGACTAGCGGGGTTGGGGAGCAGTACTTC
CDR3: CSAKTGTSGVGEQYF

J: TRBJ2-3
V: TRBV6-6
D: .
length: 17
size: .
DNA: TGTGCCAGCAGTTACTCCCGGCGCGGGACGGAAAGAGATACGCAGTATTTT
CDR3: CASSYSRRGTERDTQYF

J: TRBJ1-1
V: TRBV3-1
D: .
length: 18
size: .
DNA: TGTGCCAGCAGCCAAGATCGGAGGGGACGGATCATGAACACTGAAGCTTTCTTT
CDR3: CASSQDRRGRIMNTEAFF

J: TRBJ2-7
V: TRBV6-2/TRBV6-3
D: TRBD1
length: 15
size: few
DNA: TGTGCCAGCAGTTACTCGAGACAGGGTATCAACGAGCAGTACTTC
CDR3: CASSYSRQGINEQYF

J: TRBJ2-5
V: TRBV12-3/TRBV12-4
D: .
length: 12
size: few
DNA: TGTGCCAGCAGTTACGGCGAAGAGACCCAGTACTTC
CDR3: CASSYGEETQYF

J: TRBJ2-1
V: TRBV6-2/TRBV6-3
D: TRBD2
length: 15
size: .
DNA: TGTGCCAGCAGTGACAGCGGGGGGGGTTACAATGAGCAGTTCTTC
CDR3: CASSDSGGGYNEQFF

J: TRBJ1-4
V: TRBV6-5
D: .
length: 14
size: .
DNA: TGTGCCAGCAGTCAACCGGGACTGGATGAAAAACTGTTTTTT
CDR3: CASSQPGLDEKLFF

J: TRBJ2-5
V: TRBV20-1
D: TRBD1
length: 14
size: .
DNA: TGCAGTGCTACGACAGGGCTGAACCAAGAGACCCAGTACTTC
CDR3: CSATTGLNQETQYF

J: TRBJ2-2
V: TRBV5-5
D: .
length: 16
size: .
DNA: TGTGCCAGCAGCTTGGCCGGAGGGTTAAACACCGGGGAGCTGTTTTTT
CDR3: CASSLAGGLNTGELFF

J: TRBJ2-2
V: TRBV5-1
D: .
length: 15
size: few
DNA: TGCGCCAGCAGCTTGAACCAGGGAGGAACCGGGGAGCTGTTTTTT
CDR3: CASSLNQGGTGELFF

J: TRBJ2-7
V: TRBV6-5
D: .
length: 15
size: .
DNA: TGTGCCAGCAGTTACTCGCAGGGAAGGGTTTACGAGCAGTACTTC
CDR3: CASSYSQGRVYEQYF

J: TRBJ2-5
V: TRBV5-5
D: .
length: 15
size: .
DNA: TGTGCCAGCAGCTTGGGGCTCGGCCACCAAGAGACCCAGTACTTC
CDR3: CASSLGLGHQETQYF

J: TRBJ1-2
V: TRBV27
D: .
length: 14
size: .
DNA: TGTGCCAGCAGACAAACGGGGGCGAACTATGGCTACACCTTC
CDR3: CASRQTGANYGYTF

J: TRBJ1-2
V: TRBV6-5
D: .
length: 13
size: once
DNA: TGTGCCAGCAGTTGGATGGAAAACTATGGCTACACCTTC
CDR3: CASSWMENYGYTF

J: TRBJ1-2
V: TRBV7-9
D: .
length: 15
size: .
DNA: TGTGCCAGCAGTCCGGAGGCGGGCGCCCTGGGTGGCTACACCTTC
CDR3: CASSPEAGALGGYTF

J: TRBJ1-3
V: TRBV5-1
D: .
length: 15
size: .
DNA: TGCGCCAGCAGCTTGGACACTCTCTCTGGAAACACCATATATTTT
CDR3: CASSLDTLSGNTIYF

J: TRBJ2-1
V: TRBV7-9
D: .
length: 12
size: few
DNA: TGTGCCAGCAGCTTAGATGGGACTCAGCAGTTCTTC
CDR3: CASSLDGTQQFF

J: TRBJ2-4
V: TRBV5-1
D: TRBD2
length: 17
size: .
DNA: TGCGCCAGCAGCTTGGGCCTAGCGGGAGGAGGCAAAAACATTCAGTACTTC
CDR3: CASSLGLAGGGKNIQYF

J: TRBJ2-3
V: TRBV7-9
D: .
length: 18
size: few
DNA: TGTGCCAGCAGCCTATTAGCGGCTTCAAGGGGGCGCACAGATACGCAGTATTTT
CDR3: CASSLLAASRGRTDTQYF

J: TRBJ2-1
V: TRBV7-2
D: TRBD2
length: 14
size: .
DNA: TGTGCCAGCAGTCCGGGACTAGGCTACAATGAGCAGTTCTTC
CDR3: CASSPGLGYNEQFF

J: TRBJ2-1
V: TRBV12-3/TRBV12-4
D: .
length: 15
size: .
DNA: TGTGCCAGCAGTCCTACTTGGGGAGGGGGGAATGAGCAGTTCTTC
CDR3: CASSPTWGGGNEQFF

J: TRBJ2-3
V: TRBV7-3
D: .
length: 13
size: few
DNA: TGTGCCAGCAGACGTACACTAGCAGATACGCAGTATTTT
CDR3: CASRRTLADTQYF

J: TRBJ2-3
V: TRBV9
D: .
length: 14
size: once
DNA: TGTGCCAGCAGCGCGGGACCCCGCACAGATACGCAGAATTTT
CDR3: CASSAGPRTDTQNF

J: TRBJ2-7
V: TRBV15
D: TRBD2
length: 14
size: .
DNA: TGTGCCACCAGCCGGGGGGGGGACGCCGACGAGCAGTACTTC
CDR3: CATSRGGDADEQYF

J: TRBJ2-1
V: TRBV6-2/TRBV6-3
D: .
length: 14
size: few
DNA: TGTGCCAGCAGGGGTGCAGGTCAGGTCGGAGAGCAGTTCTTC
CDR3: CASRGAGQVGEQFF

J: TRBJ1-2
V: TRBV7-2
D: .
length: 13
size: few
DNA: TGTGCCAGCAGCCCAAACTCCCGGGATGGCTACACCTTC
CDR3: CASSPNSRDGYTF

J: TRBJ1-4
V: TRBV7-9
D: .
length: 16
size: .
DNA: TGTGCCAGCAGCTCAACCCAGGACCGCGGGATTGAAAAACTGTTTTTT
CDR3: CASSSTQDRGIEKLFF

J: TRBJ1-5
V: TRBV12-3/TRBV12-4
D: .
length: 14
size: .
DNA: TGTGCCAGCAGTTTAACGGGCGGTCATCAGCCCCAGCATTTT
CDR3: CASSLTGGHQPQHF

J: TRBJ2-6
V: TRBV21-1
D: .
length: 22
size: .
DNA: TGTGCCAGCAGCAAGGGGCTTAAAAAAAGGGCAGGTGCTACCTCTGGGGCCAACGTCCTGACTTTC
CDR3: CASSKGLKKRAGATSGANVLTF

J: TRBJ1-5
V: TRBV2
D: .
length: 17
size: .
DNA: TGTGCCAGCAGTGAACCACGTGGGGGGCGGGGGAATCAGCCCCAGCATTTT
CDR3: CASSEPRGGRGNQPQHF

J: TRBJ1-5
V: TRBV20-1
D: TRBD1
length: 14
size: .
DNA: TGCAGTGCTACCGGGGACAGGGGGAATCAGCCCCAGCATTTT
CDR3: CSATGDRGNQPQHF

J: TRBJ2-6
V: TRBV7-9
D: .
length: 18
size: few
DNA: TGTGCCAGCAGCTTAGCCCATCCACCTCGCTCTGGGGCCAACGTCCTGACTTTC
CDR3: CASSLAHPPRSGANVLTF

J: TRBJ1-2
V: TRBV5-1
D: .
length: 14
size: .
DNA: TGCGCCAGCAATGAGGGCCAGGGAAGATATGGCTACACCTTC
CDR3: CASNEGQGRYGYTF

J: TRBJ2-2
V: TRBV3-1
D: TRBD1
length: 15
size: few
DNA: TGTGCCAGCAGCCTTGGACAGGGGGCCAGCGGGGAGCTGTTTTTT
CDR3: CASSLGQGASGELFF

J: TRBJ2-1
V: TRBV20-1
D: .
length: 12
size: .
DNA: TGCAGTGCTAGAGTAGCGACTAATGAGCAGTTCTTC
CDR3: CSARVATNEQFF

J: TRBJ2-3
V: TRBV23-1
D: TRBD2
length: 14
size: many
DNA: TGCGCCAGCAGTCAATCACCGGGGGGGGATACGCAGTATTTT
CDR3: CASSQSPGGDTQYF

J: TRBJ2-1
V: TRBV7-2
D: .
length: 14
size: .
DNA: TGTGCCAGCAGCTTATCGTTCGGACAGAATGAGCAGTTCTTC
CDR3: CASSLSFGQNEQFF

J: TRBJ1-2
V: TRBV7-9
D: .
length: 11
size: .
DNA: TGTGCCAGCAGACGACAGGACGGCTACACCTTC
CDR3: CASRRQDGYTF

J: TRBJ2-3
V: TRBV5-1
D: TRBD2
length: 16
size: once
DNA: TGCGCCAGCAGCTTCGAACTAGCGGTTAGCACAGATACGCAGTATTTT
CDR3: CASSFELAVSTDTQYF

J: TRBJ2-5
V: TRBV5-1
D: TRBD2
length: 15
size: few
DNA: TGCGCCAGCAGCCCGGATAGCGGGGGGGCGGAGACCCAGTACTTC
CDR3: CASSPDSGGAETQYF

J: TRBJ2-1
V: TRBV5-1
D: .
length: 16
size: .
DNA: TGCGCCAGCAGCTCGGACCCCCAGGGGGGGGTGAATGAGCAGTTCTTC
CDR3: CASSSDPQGGVNEQFF

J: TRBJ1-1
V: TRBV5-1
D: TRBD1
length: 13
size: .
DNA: TGCGCCAGCAGCTTTACGGACAGGGGAGACGCTTTCTTT
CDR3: CASSFTDRGDAFF

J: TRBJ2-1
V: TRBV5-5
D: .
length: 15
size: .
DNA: TGTGCCAGCAGGGAGGGACCCGCCTCCTACAATGAGCAGTTCTTC
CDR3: CASREGPASYNEQFF

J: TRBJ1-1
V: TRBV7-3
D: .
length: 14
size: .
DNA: TGTGCCAGCAGTTCTGGGAGGGAAAGTGGTGAAGCTTTCTTT
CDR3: CASSSGRESGEAFF

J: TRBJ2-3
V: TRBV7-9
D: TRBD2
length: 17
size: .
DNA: TGTGCCAGCAGCTTAGGCCTCAGCGGGGGGCCCACAGATACGCAGTATTTT
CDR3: CASSLGLSGGPTDTQYF

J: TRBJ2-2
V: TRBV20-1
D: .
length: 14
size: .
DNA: TGCAGTGCTTCCGACAGGAGGAACACCGGGGAGCTGTTTTTT
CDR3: CSASDRRNTGELFF

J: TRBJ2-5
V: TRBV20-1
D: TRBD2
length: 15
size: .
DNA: TGCAGTGCTAGAACCCGAGCGGGGGGGCGTCAGACCCAGTACTTC
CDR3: CSARTRAGGRQTQYF

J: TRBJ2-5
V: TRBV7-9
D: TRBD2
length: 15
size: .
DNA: TGTGCCAGCAATCTTCGAGCGGGGGGGCTTGAGACCCAGTACTTC
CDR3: CASNLRAGGLETQYF

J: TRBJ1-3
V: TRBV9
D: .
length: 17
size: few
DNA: TGTGCCAGCAGCGTAGGACGGGGCGCGGGCTCTGGAAACACCATATATTTT
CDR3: CASSVGRGAGSGNTIYF

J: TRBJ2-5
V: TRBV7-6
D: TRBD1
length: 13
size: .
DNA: TGTGCCAGCAGCGGGACAGGGGTAGAGACCCAGTACTTC
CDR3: CASSGTGVETQYF

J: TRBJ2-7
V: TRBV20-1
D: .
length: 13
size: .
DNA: TGCAGTGCTTGGCAGACCGTAACCTACGAGCAGTACTTC
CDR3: CSAWQTVTYEQYF

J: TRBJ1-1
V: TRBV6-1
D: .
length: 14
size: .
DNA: TGTGCCAGCAGTGACGGGGGGGCTGACACTGAAGCTTTCTTT
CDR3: CASSDGGADTEAFF

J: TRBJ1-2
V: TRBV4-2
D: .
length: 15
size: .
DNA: TGTGCCAGCAGCCAAGATATGTTACCGATCTATGGCTACACCTTC
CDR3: CASSQDMLPIYGYTF